A single sample gave rise to the 30 T cell receptor beta chains below, sequenced in a study of T cell responses to AZD1222 COVID-19 vaccine. TCRdb keeps only in-frame clones here, not all; method: immunoSEQ multiplex PCR. The sample holds tens of thousands of clones, over 75% seen once. Sequenced here: peripheral blood, sampled on day 0 of AZD1222 vaccination. These receptors were taken from an adult in good health.

This clone has a single count. This sequence joins TRBV7-2 and TRBJ2-1; TRBD1 matches 7 bases. Germline trimming cut 5 bases from V and 1 base from J; bases unmatched to any gene: 11. CDR1 is SGHTA and CDR2 is FQGNSA in the germline V gene. This CDR3 region has 17 residues. CDR3 coding DNA: TGTGCCAGCAGCGCAAAGCGGACAGGAGCATCCTACAATGAGCAGTTCTTC. This encodes CASSAKRTGASYNEQFF.

The J gene is TRBJ2-1, the V gene TRBV2; D is uncertain. Germline CDR1 and CDR2: SNHLY and FYNNEI. The CDR3 contains 12 residues. V lost 6 bases and J lost 6, with 9 bases in between. CDR3 sequence reads: CASRRIGNEQFF. The DNA for the CDR3 is TGTGCCAGCAGACGAATTGGCAATGAGCAGTTCTTC.

V and J are TRBV3-1 (or the pseudogene TRBV3-2) and TRBJ1-2; D ambiguous. Germline V lookup: CDR1 LGHDT, CDR2 YNNKEL (reference sequence). The ends were cut back, 2 bases at V and 5 bases at J, with 9 bases in the middle. CDR3 length: 13 amino acids. Written as DNA, the CDR3 is TGTGCCAGCAGCCAAACGAACGAATATGGCTACACCTTC. As protein: CASSQTNEYGYTF.

The CDR3 sequence: CASSLKGRTETQYF. CDR3 nucleotides: TGTGCCAGCAGCTTAAAGGGACGGACAGAGACCCAGTACTTC. The rearrangement uses TRBV7-3 and TRBJ2-5; D tentatively fits TRBD1 or TRBD2 (5 bases each). V dropped 1 base and J dropped 4 bases, with 10 bases sitting between them. CDR3 size: 14 residues. Germline CDR1 SGHTA, CDR2 FQGTGA.

The rearrangement uses TRBV28 and TRBJ2-1, with 8 positions matching TRBD2. This CDR3 region has 15 residues. CDR1 is MDHEN and CDR2 is SYDVKM in the germline V gene. V trimming: 5 bases; J trimming: 9 bases; junction bases outside the gene matches: 12. The CDR3 protein is CASSPLAGEGSEQFF. CDR3 DNA sequence: TGTGCCAGCAGTCCGCTAGCGGGCGAGGGGAGTGAGCAGTTCTTC.

The chain links TRBV9 to TRBJ2-3, with TRBD2 matching over 7 bases. V trimming: 4 bases; J trimming: 1 base; junction bases outside the gene matches: 3. This CDR3 is 14 amino acids long. The germline CDR1 and CDR2 sequences are SGDLS and YYNGEE. CDR3 amino acids: CASSFSGRTDTQYF. CDR3 bases: TGTGCCAGCAGCTTTAGCGGGCGCACAGATACGCAGTATTTT.

The J gene is TRBJ1-1, the V gene TRBV7-2; possible D gene TRBD1, 6 bases. The V end was cut by 1 base, the J end by 1 base, with 13 bases between. The CDR3 is made up of 16 amino acids. Germline V gene data show CDR1 as SGHTA and CDR2 as FQGNSA. The CDR3 region has the DNA TGTGCCAGCAGCTTAGGGGGGGCACTTAGGAACACTGAAGCTTTCTTT. As protein: CASSLGGALRNTEAFF.

The rearrangement links TRBV3-1 (or the pseudogene TRBV3-2) to TRBJ1-3; no definite D call. Germline assignment: CDR1 LGHDT and CDR2 YNNKEL (reference sequence). The V gene lost 2 bases and the J gene lost 2 bases, with 4 bases spanning the gap. The CDR3 runs 13 residues. The CDR3 DNA reads as TGTGCCAGCAGCCAATCGGCTGGAAACACCATATATTTT. Its protein product is CASSQSAGNTIYF.

This chain connects TRBV12-2 to TRBJ1-4. TRBV12-2 is described as a pseudogene. This CDR3 is built from 12 residues. The CDR3 here is CASRPSNEKLFF. CDR3 bases: TGTGCAAGTCGCCCTTCTAATGAAAAACTGTTTTTT.

The V call is TRBV28, the J call TRBJ2-7, with 7 nucleotides matching TRBD1. Germline V gives CDR1 MDHEN, CDR2 SYDVKM. Trimming removed 5 bases from V and 2 bases from J; junction bases left unmatched: 9. The CDR3 is made up of 15 amino acids. In nucleotides, the CDR3 is TGTGCCAGCAGTCCACAGGGGCGGGTGGCCTACGAGCAGTACTTC. Protein: CASSPQGRVAYEQYF.

The chain carries TRBV6-5 and TRBJ2-7; D may be TRBD2 (6 bases). CDR3 size: 14 residues. The ends were cut back, 7 bases at V and 0 bases at J, with 13 bases in the middle. Germline CDR1 and CDR2: MNHEY and SVGAGI. The CDR3 protein is CASTRGTGSYEQYF. CDR3 bases: TGTGCCAGCACCAGAGGGACTGGCTCCTACGAGCAGTACTTC.

The V and J genes are TRBV5-6 and TRBJ2-4; possibly TRBD1 for D (6 bases). Trimming took off 1 base at V and 4 bases at J, with 9 bases between the two ends. CDR1 and CDR2 (germline): SGHDT, YYEEEE. This CDR3 comprises 14 residues. The CDR3 coding sequence is TGTGCCAGCAGCTTGAGGCAGGGGAAAAACATTCAGTACTTC. Amino acids: CASSLRQGKNIQYF.

The chain couples TRBV12-3 or TRBV12-4 to TRBJ1-1; perhaps TRBD1 as D (5 bases). This CDR3 is built from 13 residues. The V end lost 5 bases, the J end lost 0 bases, and 7 bases lay between the germline ends. The CDR3 is CASSQQVNTEAFF. The CDR3 DNA follows: TGTGCCAGCAGTCAACAGGTGAACACTGAAGCTTTCTTT.

This chain uses TRBV7-9 with TRBJ1-4, with D perhaps matching TRBD1 (6 bases). Germline CDR1 is SEHNR and CDR2 is FQNEAQ (reference sequence). The germline V and J ends were trimmed by 1 base and 7 bases, with 10 bases remaining between them. The CDR3 loop spans 14 amino acids. The CDR3 region is CASSLEGGGEKLFF. The CDR3 nucleotides are TGTGCCAGCAGCTTAGAAGGAGGGGGTGAAAAACTGTTTTTT.

This clone was seen once. The chain has TRBV11-3 and TRBJ2-1; weak D call: TRBD1 (5 bases). V lost 5 bases and J 5 bases, leaving 19 bases between the germline ends. The CDR3 has 16 amino acids. Germline V gene data show CDR1 as SGHNT and CDR2 as YENEEA. CDR3 protein: CASSRGGTGVNNEQFF. For the CDR3, the DNA is TGTGCCAGCAGCCGTGGTGGCACAGGCGTTAACAATGAGCAGTTCTTC.

The V gene is TRBV7-3, the J gene TRBJ2-5; 7 nucleotides align to TRBD2. The J segment lost 4 bases and the V segment lost 3 bases, leaving 5 bases of the junction unmatched. Germline assignment: CDR1 SGHTA and CDR2 FQGTGA. The CDR3 sequence is 14 residues long. CDR3 loop: CASSLGGERETQYF. The CDR3 bases are TGTGCCAGCAGCTTGGGAGGGGAGAGAGAGACCCAGTACTTC.

This chain uses TRBV28 with TRBJ1-5; D not resolved. Germline V CDR1 and CDR2: MDHEN, SYDVKM. Trimming shortened V by 6 bases and J by 4 bases, and 16 bases separated the two germline ends. The length of the CDR3 is 15 residues. The CDR3 DNA reads TGTGCCAGCAGGTCCTTCGGGGTTAGTAATCAGCCCCAGCATTTT. Amino acid sequence: CASRSFGVSNQPQHF.

The gene calls are TRBV24-1 and TRBJ2-4; TRBD1 might be the D (6 bases). Deletions cut 6 bases from V and 5 bases from J, with 7 bases between. The CDR3 is made up of 12 amino acids. The germline V gene has CDR1 KGHDR and CDR2 SFDVKD. The CDR3 DNA sequence: TGTGCCACCAGTCAGGGGCAAAACATTCAGTACTTC. Protein product: CATSQGQNIQYF.

The chain combines TRBV19 with TRBJ1-2; D may be TRBD1 (6 bases). V lost 1 base and J lost 4, with 10 bases in between. Germline-derived CDR1 and CDR2 are LNHDA and SQIVND (reference sequence). This CDR3 has 14 residues. CDR3 region: CASSIAPDSYGYTF. In DNA form, the CDR3 reads TGTGCCAGTAGTATAGCCCCGGACAGCTATGGCTACACCTTC.

The chain's CDR3 is CAFTRGGRYTF. In DNA, the CDR3 is TGTGCCTTTACTCGAGGGGGGCGCTACACCTTC. The chain uses TRBV12-3 or TRBV12-4 and TRBJ1-2; D perhaps matches TRBD1 (6 bases). Trimming shortened V by 11 bases and J by 9 bases, and 16 bases separated the two germline ends. The CDR3 totals 11 residues.

The V gene is TRBV7-9, the J gene TRBJ1-5; D uncertain. CDR1 and CDR2 from the germline V gene are SEHNR and FQNEAQ (reference sequence). The CDR3 length is 13 residues. Trimming stripped 1 base from V and 7 bases from J, with 8 bases between. The CDR3 sequence is CASSLGSGQPQHF. The CDR3 nucleotides are TGTGCCAGCAGCTTAGGGTCTGGCCAGCCCCAGCATTTT.

This clone qualifies as medium-sized. This rearrangement joins TRBV3-1 (or the pseudogene TRBV3-2) to TRBJ1-4; tentative D call: TRBD1 (6 bases). Germline V CDR1 and CDR2: LGHDT, YNNKEL (reference sequence). The CDR3 consists of 14 residues. Trimming removed 4 bases from V and 13 bases from J, with 19 bases in between. In DNA, the CDR3 is TGTGCCAGCAGCCCCTTGGGGCGACAGGCGAGACTGTTTTTT. Its protein product is CASSPLGRQARLFF.

J is TRBJ2-7 and V is TRBV20-1; D tentatively fits TRBD1 or TRBD2 (5 bases each). The germline CDR1 and CDR2 sequences are DFQATT and SNEGSKA (reference sequence). CDR3 length: 14 amino acids. V shed 3 bases and J shed 3 bases, with 15 bases lying between them. CDR3: CSASVPGTSYEQYF. The CDR3 DNA follows: TGCAGTGCTAGTGTGCCGGGGACCAGCTACGAGCAGTACTTC.

CDR3 sequence reads: CASSSQGAEQPQHF. The CDR3 coding sequence is TGTGCCAGCTCATCACAGGGGGCCGAACAGCCCCAGCATTTT. The J gene is TRBJ1-5, the V gene TRBV18; 9 nucleotides align to TRBD1. Unmatched junction bases numbered 6, after V lost 5 bases and J lost 7 bases. CDR1 is KGHSH, CDR2 LQKENI, per germline. CDR3 length: 14 amino acids.

CDR3 protein: CASSQSRGPRDRAYYEQYF. The CDR3, as DNA: TGCGCCAGCAGTCAATCTAGGGGCCCCCGGGACAGGGCTTACTACGAGCAGTACTTC. The chain is built from TRBV23-1 and TRBJ2-7; 9 bases map to TRBD1. TRBV23-1 is marked as an open reading frame, function uncertain. With V trimmed by 0 bases and J by 3 bases, 15 bases remained unmatched. This CDR3 is 19 amino acids long.

The chain carries TRBV27 and TRBJ2-2; D is possibly TRBD1 or TRBD2 (5 bases each). Germline V gene lookup returns CDR1 MNHEY and CDR2 SMNVEV (reference sequence). This CDR3 region has 17 residues. The V gene lost 6 bases and the J gene lost 2 bases, with 19 bases spanning the gap. CDR3 sequence: CASRWGDFWTNTGELFF. CDR3 bases: TGTGCCAGCAGGTGGGGAGATTTTTGGACAAACACCGGGGAGCTGTTTTTT.

The chain combines TRBV6-5 with TRBJ2-2, with D hard to call. Germline V gene sequence: CDR1 MNHEY, CDR2 SVGAGI. The ends were cut back, 0 bases at V and 7 bases at J, with 12 bases in the middle. This CDR3 has 15 amino acids. DNA of the CDR3: TGTGCCAGCAGTTACTCGTTTTTAGGTGGCGGGGAGCTGTTTTTT. It specifies CASSYSFLGGGELFF.

This rearrangement joins TRBV27 to TRBJ1-5, with D possibly matching TRBD1 (5 bases). This CDR3 region has 13 residues. V lost 6 bases to trimming and J lost 5 bases, with 11 bases between them. CDR1 is MNHEY and CDR2 is SMNVEV in the germline V gene (reference sequence). CDR3 region: CASRADSYQPQHF. The CDR3 DNA is TGTGCCAGCAGGGCTGACAGTTATCAGCCCCAGCATTTT.

This rearrangement joins TRBV6-5 to TRBJ1-1; 8 nucleotides line up with TRBD1. The CDR3 loop spans 14 amino acids. CDR1 and CDR2 from the germline V gene are MNHEY and SVGAGI. V shed 6 bases, J shed 2 bases, and the junction held 5 bases outside the gene matches. The CDR3 is CASRKTGGNTEAFF. The CDR3 coding sequence is TGTGCCAGCAGAAAAACAGGGGGTAACACTGAAGCTTTCTTT.

The chain combines TRBV19 with TRBJ1-6; D gene ambiguous. Per the germline V gene, CDR1 is LNHDA and CDR2 is SQIVND (reference sequence). CDR3 length: 13 residues. V lost 7 bases and J 7 bases, leaving 11 bases between the germline ends. CDR3 amino acids: CASKDLLNSPLHF. CDR3 bases: TGTGCCAGTAAGGACCTCCTAAATTCACCCCTCCACTTT.